A selection of T cell receptor beta chains follows, all from one sample in a study of cytomegalovirus exposure and HLA in healthy donors. Repertoires were generated with immunoSEQ multiplex PCR, while TCRdb's copy carries only in-frame clones and drops some. This sample lists around 100,000 clones; its ten largest clones have 6.8%. The material sequenced was PBMCs. The receptors were gathered from a man in his forties or fifties in good health and CMV-seropositive. Both conserved end residues are part of each CDR3. Each record gives: D gene, J gene, V gene, CDR3 protein. The D gene is left open where the match is weak.

>TRBD1|TRBJ2-7|TRBV28
CASSAGTGRDYEQYF
>-|TRBJ2-7|TRBV7-6
CASSLVQAGSEQYF
>-|TRBJ2-5|TRBV11-2
CASSLGRETQYF
>-|TRBJ2-5|TRBV28
CASSLGGNLQETQYF
>-|TRBJ2-7|TRBV4-1
CASSQDRAYEQYF
>-|TRBJ2-7|TRBV7-3
CASSPGPNGKYEQYF
>TRBD1|-|TRBV7-9
CASSLAQGGQGDYEQYF
>TRBD2|TRBJ2-7|TRBV5-4
CASSLEASGSYEQYF
>-|TRBJ1-2|TRBV28
CATSPPTGTYGYTF
>TRBD2|TRBJ2-7|TRBV7-9
CASSLTAGVAFF
>TRBD1|TRBJ2-1|TRBV7-3
CASSPTGQGRNNEQFF
>-|TRBJ2-7|TRBV5-6
CASSLAPEEQYF
>-|TRBJ2-7|TRBV7-2
CASSLLRGGEQYF
>-|TRBJ2-1|TRBV6-5
CASSPPTKNEQFF
>-|TRBJ1-1|TRBV25-1
CASRFGSTEAFF
>TRBD2|TRBJ2-7|TRBV29-1
CSVEGAGGREQYF
>-|TRBJ2-3|TRBV19
CASSIGDTDTQYF
>TRBD2|TRBJ2-1|TRBV4-3
CASSQGLDKTSPVNEQFF
>-|TRBJ1-2|TRBV9
CASSGAGYFGYTF
>-|TRBJ2-7|TRBV5-5
CASSFGVSYEQYF